These 10 T cell receptor beta chains came from one sample sequenced in a study of CD8+ T cells in alopecia areata. Noted treatment: oral pan-JAK inhibitor, 5-10 mg twice daily. Reverse transcription of extracted RNA yielded cDNA, which provided the sequencing template. Repertoires were generated with immunoSEQ multiplex PCR, while TCRdb's copy carries only in-frame clones and drops some. The table has 140,000 to 150,000 clones, roughly 50% seen once. Source: CD8+ T cells sorted from blood, taken at week 4, from a patient treated with tofacitinib. Source of these receptors: a human donor with alopecia areata.

This clone was seen more than once but under ten times. The chain employs TRBV5-4 and TRBJ2-3; tentatively, D is TRBD2 (5 bases). CDR3 length: 15 amino acids. The germline CDR1 and CDR2 sequences are SGHNT and YYREEE (reference sequence). Trimming removed 4 bases at V and 0 bases at J, with 12 bases between. CDR3 in DNA: TGTGCCAGCAGCCTCTCCCGGGATAGCACAGATACGCAGTATTTT. Amino acids: CASSLSRDSTDTQYF. Drawing the rest from reference TRBV5-4 and TRBJ2-3, the complete variable domain is ETGVTQSPTHLIKTRGQQVTLRCSSQSGHNTVSWYQQALGQGPQFIFQYYREEENGRGNFPPRFSGLQFPNYSSELNVNALELDDSALYLCASSLSRDSTDTQYFGPGTRLTVL.

This rearrangement joins TRBV30 to TRBJ2-7; TRBD1 aligns across 9 bases. J was trimmed by 3 bases and V by 1 base; bases with no gene match: 1. This CDR3 has 13 residues. From germline, CDR1 is GTSNPN and CDR2 SVGIG (reference sequence). The CDR3 nucleotides are TGTGCCTGGAGTGAGACAGGGGGCTACGAGCAGTACTTC. Amino acid sequence: CAWSETGGYEQYF.

The V gene is TRBV27, the J gene TRBJ2-6; possibly TRBD1 for D (5 bases). With 6 bases removed from V and 0 bases from J, the gap between germline ends came to 9 bases. The CDR3 consists of 15 residues. Per the germline V gene, CDR1 is MNHEY and CDR2 is SMNVEV (reference sequence). The DNA for the CDR3 is TGTGCCAGCAGCCCTGACAGCTCTGGGGCCAACGTCCTGACTTTC. Its protein is CASSPDSSGANVLTF.

The chain uses TRBV13 and TRBJ2-7, with 9 bases that match TRBD1. Germline CDR1 reads PRHDT; CDR2 reads FYEKMQ (reference sequence). This CDR3 is built from 13 residues. Losses at the gene ends were 6 bases for V and 5 bases for J; bases not matched to a gene: 5. The CDR3 nucleotides are TGTGCCAGCAGTTCGGACAGGGGCCACGAGCAGTACTTC. It specifies CASSSDRGHEQYF.

This clone was detected only a few times. The chain has TRBV5-6 and TRBJ1-1; a possible D gene is TRBD1 (5 bases). Germline CDR1 is SGHDT and CDR2 is YYEEEE. V was cut by 4 bases and J by 2 bases, with 12 bases left in between. The CDR3 contains 14 residues. In DNA form, the CDR3 reads TGTGCCAGCAGCCCGGGACCGATTAACACTGAAGCTTTCTTT. Translated, it gives CASSPGPINTEAFF. Full variable domain (outside the CDR3, taken from reference TRBV5-6 and TRBJ1-1): DAGVTQSPTHLIKTRGQQVTLRCSPKSGHDTVSWYQQALGQGPQFIFQYYEEEERQRGNFPDRFSGHQFPNYSSELNVNALLLGDSALYLCASSPGPINTEAFFGQGTRLTVV.

The chain carries TRBV4-1 and TRBJ2-7; 9 bases match TRBD1. V dropped 2 bases and J dropped 5; count of bases not matched to a gene: 4. Germline V gene sequence: CDR1 MGHRA, CDR2 YSYEKL. This CDR3 has 14 residues. The CDR3 loop is CASSQTGGIDEQYF. CDR3 in DNA: TGCGCCAGCAGCCAAACAGGGGGCATCGACGAGCAGTACTTC.

The chain carries TRBV5-6 and TRBJ1-4; no clear D gene. The germline gives CDR1 SGHDT, CDR2 YYEEEE. The CDR3 runs to 14 residues. V lost 0 bases to trimming and J lost 6 bases, with 9 bases between them. The CDR3 here is CASSLAAWDEKLFF. CDR3 bases: TGTGCCAGCAGCTTGGCGGCCTGGGATGAAAAACTGTTTTTT.

The chain couples TRBV14 to TRBJ1-2; D might be TRBD1 (5 bases). Trimming left V 4 bases short and J 4 bases short, with 16 bases between. The CDR3 spans 15 residues. Germline V gene lookup returns CDR1 SGHDN and CDR2 FVKESK. The CDR3 DNA reads as TGTGCCAGCAGCCCGACAGTAGACATCCCCTATGGCTACACCTTC. Its protein product is CASSPTVDIPYGYTF.

A few counts support this clone. The chain carries TRBV11-2 and TRBJ1-2, with TRBD1 matching over 7 bases. This CDR3 spans 14 amino acids. Germline loops: CDR1 SGHAT, CDR2 FQNNGV. With 6 bases clipped from V and 5 bases from J, the junction kept 9 bases outside the gene matches. The CDR3 DNA follows: TGTGCCAGCAGTCGCTTCCAGGGGGGGTATGGCTACACCTTC. It yields the protein CASSRFQGGYGYTF.

J is TRBJ1-2 and V is TRBV6-6; TRBD1 might be the D (5 bases). Germline-derived CDR1 and CDR2 are MNHNY and SVGAGI (reference sequence). The V end was cut by 0 bases, the J end by 7 bases, with 9 bases between. This CDR3 is 13 amino acids long. CDR3 loop: CASSYSTDPGYTF. CDR3 nucleotide sequence: TGTGCCAGCAGTTACTCGACAGACCCTGGCTACACCTTC.